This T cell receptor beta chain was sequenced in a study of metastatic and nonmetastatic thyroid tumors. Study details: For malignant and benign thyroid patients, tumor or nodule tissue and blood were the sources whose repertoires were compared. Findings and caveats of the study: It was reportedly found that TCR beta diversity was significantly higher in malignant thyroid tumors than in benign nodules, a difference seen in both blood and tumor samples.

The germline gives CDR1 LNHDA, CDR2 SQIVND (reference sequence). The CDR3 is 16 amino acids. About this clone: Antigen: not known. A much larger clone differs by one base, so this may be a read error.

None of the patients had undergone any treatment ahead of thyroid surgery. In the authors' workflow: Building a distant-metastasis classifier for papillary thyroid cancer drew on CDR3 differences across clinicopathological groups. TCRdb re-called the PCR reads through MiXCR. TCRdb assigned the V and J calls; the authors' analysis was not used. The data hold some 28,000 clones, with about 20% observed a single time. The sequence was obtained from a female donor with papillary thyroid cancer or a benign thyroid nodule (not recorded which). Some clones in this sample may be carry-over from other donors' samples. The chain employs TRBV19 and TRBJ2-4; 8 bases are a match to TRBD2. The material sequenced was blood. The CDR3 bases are TGTGCCAGTACCCTCCCGGGAGGGGCGGGCAAAAACATTCAGCACTTC. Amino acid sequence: CASTLPGGAGKNIQHF. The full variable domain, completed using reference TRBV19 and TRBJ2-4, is DGGITQSPKYLFRKEGQNVTLSCEQNLNHDAMYWYRQDPGQGLRLIYYSQIVNDFQKGDIAEGYSVSREKKESFPLTVTSAQKNPTAFYLCASTLPGGAGKNIQHFGAGTRLSVL.